This TCR beta chain was identified during a study of cytomegalovirus exposure and HLA in healthy donors. Study findings and constraints: Most observed TCR sequences were rare, whereas some public TCRs were detected in many donors.

Remarks on this clone: Its specificity is not known.

CDR1 and CDR2 (germline): LNHDA, SQIVND (reference sequence). Deletions cut 5 bases from V and 0 bases from J, with 10 bases between. This CDR3 is built from 14 residues. The protocol was immunoSEQ multiplex PCR, while the TCRdb copy is restricted to in-frame clones and leaves out a portion. The sample holds 95,000 to 150,000 clones; about 96% are singletons and the top ten take 1.5% to 2%. The TCR sequence derives from a man younger than 30 in good health and CMV-seronegative. The V and J genes are TRBV19 and TRBJ1-1, with D maybe TRBD1 (5 bases). What was sequenced was PBMCs. The CDR3 DNA sequence: TGTGCCAGTAGTGTCGGAGGGGTGAACACTGAAGCTTTCTTT. This gives the protein CASSVGGVNTEAFF.